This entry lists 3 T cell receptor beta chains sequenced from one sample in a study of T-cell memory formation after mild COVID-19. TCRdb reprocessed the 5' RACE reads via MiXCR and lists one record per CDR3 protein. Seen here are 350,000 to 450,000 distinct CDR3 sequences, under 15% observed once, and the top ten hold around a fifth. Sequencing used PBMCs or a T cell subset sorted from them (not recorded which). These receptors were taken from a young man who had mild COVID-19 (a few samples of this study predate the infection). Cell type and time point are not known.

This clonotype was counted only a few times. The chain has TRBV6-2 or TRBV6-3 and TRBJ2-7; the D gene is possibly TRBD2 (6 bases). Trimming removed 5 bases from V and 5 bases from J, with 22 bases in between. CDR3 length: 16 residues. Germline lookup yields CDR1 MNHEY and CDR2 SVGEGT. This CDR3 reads CASSPGSSPLEDEQYF. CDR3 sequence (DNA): TGTGCCAGCAGTCCCGGGAGTTCGCCTCTCGAGGACGAGCAGTACTTC.

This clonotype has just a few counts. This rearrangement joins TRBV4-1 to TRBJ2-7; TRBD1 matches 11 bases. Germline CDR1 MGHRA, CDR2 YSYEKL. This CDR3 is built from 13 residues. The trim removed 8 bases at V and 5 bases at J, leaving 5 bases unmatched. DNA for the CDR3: TGCGCCAGCGGGACAGGGGGATTCAACGAGCAGTACTTC. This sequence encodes CASGTGGFNEQYF.

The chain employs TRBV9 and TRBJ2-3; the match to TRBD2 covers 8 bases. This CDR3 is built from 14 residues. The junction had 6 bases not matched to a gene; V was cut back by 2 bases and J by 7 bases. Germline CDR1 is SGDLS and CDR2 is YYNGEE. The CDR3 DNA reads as TGTGCCAGCAGCGTGAACGGGGGGGCCAATACGCAGTATTTT. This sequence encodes CASSVNGGANTQYF. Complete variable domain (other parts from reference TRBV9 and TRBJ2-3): DSGVTQTPKHLITATGQRVTLRCSPRSGDLSVYWYQQSLDQGLQFLIQYYNGEERAKGNILERFSAQQFPDLHSELNLSSLELGDSALYFCASSVNGGANTQYFGPGTRLTVL.